This T cell receptor beta chain emerged from a study of brain T cells in children with intractable seizures. The CDR3 contains 14 residues. In germline, CDR1 is MNHEY, CDR2 SMNVEV (reference sequence). The germline V and J ends were trimmed by 5 bases and 1 base, with 11 bases remaining between them. Sequenced by immunoSEQ multiplex PCR; TCRdb stores in-frame clones only, minus some. The sample contains approximately 77,000 clones, under 95% of which appear only once. This receptor was identified in a boy younger than two with tuberous sclerosis and intractable seizures. This specimen was peripheral blood, taken at surgery. This chain uses TRBV27 with TRBJ1-1; D perhaps matches TRBD1 (5 bases). The DNA for the CDR3 is TGTGCCAGCAGTCCTCGGGGGGGGAACACTGAAGCTTTCTTT. Its protein is CASSPRGGNTEAFF.